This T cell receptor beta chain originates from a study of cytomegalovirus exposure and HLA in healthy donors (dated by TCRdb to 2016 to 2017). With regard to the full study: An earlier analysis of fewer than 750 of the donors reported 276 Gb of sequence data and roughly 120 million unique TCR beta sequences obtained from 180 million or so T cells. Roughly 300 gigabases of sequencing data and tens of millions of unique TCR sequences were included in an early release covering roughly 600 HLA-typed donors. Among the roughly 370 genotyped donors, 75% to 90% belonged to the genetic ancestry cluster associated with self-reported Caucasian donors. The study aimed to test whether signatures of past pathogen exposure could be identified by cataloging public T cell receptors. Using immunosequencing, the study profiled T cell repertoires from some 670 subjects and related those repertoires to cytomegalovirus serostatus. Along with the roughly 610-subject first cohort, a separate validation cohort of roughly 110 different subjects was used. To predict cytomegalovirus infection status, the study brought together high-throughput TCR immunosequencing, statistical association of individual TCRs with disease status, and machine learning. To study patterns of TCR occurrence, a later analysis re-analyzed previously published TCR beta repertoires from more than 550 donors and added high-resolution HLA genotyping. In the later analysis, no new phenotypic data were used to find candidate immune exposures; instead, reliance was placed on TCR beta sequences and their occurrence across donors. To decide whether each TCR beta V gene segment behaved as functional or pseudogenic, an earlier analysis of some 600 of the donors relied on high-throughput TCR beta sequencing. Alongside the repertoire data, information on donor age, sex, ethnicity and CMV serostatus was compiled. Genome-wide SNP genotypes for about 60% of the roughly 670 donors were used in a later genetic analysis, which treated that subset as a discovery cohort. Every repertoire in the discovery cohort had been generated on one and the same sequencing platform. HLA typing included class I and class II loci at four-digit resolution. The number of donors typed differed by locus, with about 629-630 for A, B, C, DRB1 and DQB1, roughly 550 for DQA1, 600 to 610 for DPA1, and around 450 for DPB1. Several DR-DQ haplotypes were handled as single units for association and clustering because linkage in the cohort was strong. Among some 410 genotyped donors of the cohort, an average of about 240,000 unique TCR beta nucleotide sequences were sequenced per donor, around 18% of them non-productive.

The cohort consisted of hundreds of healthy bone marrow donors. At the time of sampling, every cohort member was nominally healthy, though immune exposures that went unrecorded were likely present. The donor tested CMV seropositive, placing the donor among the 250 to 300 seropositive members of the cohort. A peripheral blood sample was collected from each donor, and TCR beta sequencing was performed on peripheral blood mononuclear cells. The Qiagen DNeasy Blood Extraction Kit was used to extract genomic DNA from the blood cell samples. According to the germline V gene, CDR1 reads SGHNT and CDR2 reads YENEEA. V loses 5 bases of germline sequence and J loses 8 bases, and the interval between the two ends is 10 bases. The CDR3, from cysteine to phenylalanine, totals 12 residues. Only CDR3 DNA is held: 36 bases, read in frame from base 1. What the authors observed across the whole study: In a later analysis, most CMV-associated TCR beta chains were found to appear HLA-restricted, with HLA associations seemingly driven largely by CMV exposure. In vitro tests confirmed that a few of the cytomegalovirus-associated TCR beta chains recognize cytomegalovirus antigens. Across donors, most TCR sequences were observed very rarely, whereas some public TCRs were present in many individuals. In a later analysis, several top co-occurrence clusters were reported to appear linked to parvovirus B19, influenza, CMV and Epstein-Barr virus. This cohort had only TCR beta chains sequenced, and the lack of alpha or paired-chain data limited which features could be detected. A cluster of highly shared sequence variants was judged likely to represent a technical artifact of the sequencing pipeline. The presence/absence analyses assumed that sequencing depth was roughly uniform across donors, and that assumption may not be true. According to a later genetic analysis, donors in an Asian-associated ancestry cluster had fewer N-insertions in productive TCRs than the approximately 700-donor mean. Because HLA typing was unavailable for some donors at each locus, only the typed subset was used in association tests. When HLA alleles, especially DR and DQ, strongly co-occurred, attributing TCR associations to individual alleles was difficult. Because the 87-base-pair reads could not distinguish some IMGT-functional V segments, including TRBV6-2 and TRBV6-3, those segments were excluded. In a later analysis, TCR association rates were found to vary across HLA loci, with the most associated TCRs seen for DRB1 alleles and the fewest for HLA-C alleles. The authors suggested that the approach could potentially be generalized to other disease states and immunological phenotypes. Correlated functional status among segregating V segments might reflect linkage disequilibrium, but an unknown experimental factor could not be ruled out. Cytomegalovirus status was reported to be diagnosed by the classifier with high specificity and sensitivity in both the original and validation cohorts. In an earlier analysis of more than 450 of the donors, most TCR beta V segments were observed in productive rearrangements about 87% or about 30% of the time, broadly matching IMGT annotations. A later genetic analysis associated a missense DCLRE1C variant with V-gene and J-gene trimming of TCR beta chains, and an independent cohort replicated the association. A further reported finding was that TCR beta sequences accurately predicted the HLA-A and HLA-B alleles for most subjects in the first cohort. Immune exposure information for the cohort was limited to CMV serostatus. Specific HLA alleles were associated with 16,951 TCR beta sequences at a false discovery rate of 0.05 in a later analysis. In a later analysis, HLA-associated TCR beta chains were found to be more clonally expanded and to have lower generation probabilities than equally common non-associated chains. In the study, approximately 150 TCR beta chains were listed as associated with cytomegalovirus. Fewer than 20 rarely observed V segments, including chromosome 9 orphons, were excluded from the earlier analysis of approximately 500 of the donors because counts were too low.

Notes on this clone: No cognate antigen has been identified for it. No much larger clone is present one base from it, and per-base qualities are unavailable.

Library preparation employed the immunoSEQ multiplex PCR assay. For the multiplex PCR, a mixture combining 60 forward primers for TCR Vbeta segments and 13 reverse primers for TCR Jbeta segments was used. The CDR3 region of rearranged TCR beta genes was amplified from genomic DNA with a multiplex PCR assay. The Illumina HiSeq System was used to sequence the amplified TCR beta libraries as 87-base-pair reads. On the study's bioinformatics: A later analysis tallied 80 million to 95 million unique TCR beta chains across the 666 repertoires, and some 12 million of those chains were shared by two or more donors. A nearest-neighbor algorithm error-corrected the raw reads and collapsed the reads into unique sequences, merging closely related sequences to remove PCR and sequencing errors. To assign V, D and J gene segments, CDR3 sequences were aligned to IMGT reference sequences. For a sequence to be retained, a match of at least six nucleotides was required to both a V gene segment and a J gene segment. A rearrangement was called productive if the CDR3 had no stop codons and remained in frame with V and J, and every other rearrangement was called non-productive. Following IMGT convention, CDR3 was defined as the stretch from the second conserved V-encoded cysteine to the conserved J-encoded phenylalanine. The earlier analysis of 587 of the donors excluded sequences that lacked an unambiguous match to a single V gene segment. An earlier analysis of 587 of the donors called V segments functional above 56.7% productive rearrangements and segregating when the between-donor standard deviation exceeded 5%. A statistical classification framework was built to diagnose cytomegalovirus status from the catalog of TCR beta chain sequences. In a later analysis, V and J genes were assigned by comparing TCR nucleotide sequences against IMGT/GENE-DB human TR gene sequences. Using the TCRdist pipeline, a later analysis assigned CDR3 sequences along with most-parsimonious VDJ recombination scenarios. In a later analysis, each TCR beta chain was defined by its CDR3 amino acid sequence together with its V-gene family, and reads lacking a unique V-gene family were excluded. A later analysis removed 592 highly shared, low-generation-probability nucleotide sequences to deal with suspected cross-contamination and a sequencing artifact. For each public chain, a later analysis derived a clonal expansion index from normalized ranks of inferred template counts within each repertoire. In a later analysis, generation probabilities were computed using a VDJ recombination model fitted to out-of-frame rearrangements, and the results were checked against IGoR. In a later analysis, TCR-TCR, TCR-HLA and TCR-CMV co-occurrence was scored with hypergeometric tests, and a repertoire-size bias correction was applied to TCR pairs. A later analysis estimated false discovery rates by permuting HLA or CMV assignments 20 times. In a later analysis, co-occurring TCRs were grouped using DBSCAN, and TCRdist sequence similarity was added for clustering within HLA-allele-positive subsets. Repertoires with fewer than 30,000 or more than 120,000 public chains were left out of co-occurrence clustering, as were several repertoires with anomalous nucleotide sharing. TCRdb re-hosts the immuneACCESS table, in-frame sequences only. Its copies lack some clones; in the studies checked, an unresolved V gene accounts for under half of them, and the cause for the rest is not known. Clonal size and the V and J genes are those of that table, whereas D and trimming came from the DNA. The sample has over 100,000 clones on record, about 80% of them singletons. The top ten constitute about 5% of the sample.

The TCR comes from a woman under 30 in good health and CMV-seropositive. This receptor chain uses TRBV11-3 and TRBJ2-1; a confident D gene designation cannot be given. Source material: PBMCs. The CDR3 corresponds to CASSPDGDEQFF. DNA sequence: TGTGCCAGCAGCCCCGACGGAGATGAGCAGTTCTTC.